This T cell receptor (beta chain) stems from a study of CD8+CD57+ T cells in acquired aplastic anemia (dated by TCRdb to between 2017 and 2018). Regarding the study in general: DNA extracted from sorted CD4+ and CD8+ cells had a mean of approximately 3 ug, with a range of roughly 0.18 to 27.4 ug. CD8+CD57+ expansion was defined as frequency above the mean frequency observed in healthy subjects. Study-wide findings and limitations: Roughly 30 CD8+ CDR3 sequences were shared between patients and controls but appeared highly expressed in patients and within their immunodominant clones. No significant difference in CD8+ Simpson's diversity was found between patients and healthy controls (P=0.060).

Genomic DNA was used as template for profiling of TCR beta VDJ combinations and CDR3 sequences. An Illumina HiSeq 2000 was the platform used for TCR repertoire sequencing. Per the original workflow: TRBV/TRBJ rearrangement plots, CDR3 size and DJ length profiles, and Simpson's diversity index were used to evaluate the repertoires. Whichever DNA sequence was most abundant in the deep sequencing data was defined as the immunodominant clone. CDR3 amino acid sequences were screened for sharing across subjects and were compared with published repertoires and the VDJdb database. TCRdb took the public reads, trimmed them with fastp at Q25, ran MiXCR for clone calling and kept in-frame beta chains. One record per CDR3 amino acid sequence lists the most common genes and DNA. The V and J calls were determined by TCRdb, not by the authors. Across this sample there are some 160,000 distinct CDR3 sequences, with around 48% seen only once. Together, the top ten hold approximately 3% of the sample.

The patients picked for sequencing were ones in whom flow cytometry had shown an expansion of CD8+CD57+ cells. All patients had severe acquired aplastic anemia diagnosed by International Study of Aplastic Anemia and Agranulocytosis and Camitta criteria. No patient had received any therapy when blood was sampled. The study deep-sequenced TCR repertoires of sorted CD4+ and CD8+ blood T cells from severe aplastic anemia patients and healthy subjects. Patients were enrolled under clinicaltrials.gov protocols 00001620, 01623167, 00001397, 00071045, 00081523 and 00961064 in the USA. Ficoll-Paque density gradient centrifugation was used to isolate peripheral blood mononuclear cells. Before DNA extraction, CD4+ and CD8+ T cells were sorted with FACS or magnetic beads. As concerns this clonotype: Its antigen is unknown. No clone much larger than this one lies a single base away; base qualities are absent.

Trimming at the junction amounts to 3 bases on V and 2 bases on J, and the germline ends lie 17 bases apart. The CDR3 holds 15 amino acids from the cysteine to the phenylalanine. Only the CDR3 DNA stays, 45 bases, in frame from base 1. CDR1 and CDR2, per the germline V gene (reference sequence), are DFQATT and SNEGSKA. The chain couples TRBV20-1 to TRBJ2-7, with the D gene call left open. The material sequenced was sorted CD4+, CD8+, or CD8+CD57+ T cells (not recorded which) from PBMCs. This sequence originates from a human donor with aplastic anemia. The sequence in DNA is TGCAGTGCTAGCAACCCCGAGGCTGCCGCCTACGAGCAGTACTTC. Translation gives CSASNPEAAAYEQYF.